This TCR beta chain was recovered during a study of T cell responses to AZD1222 COVID-19 vaccine. The wider study: Pooled together were second doses at about 4 or about 12 weeks.

Concerning this clone itself: The antigen is not known.

Produced via immunoSEQ multiplex PCR; TCRdb's table is partial and in-frame only. This sample has 130,000 or so clones, with 90% found just once. Whole-study results and caveats: The donors showed a predominance of white British ancestry and of females, with possible underestimation of clonal diversity. Only after the peak T cell response were repertoires sampled. Two AZD1222 doses significantly raised spike-specific TCR breadth and depth over controls.

In germline, CDR1 is WSHSY, CDR2 SAAADI. The CDR3 loop spans 13 amino acids. Trimming cost V 4 bases and J 3 bases, with 6 bases left between them. This chain connects TRBV10-2 to TRBJ2-2; D is perhaps TRBD1 (5 bases). This sample comprised peripheral blood, obtained on day 0 of AZD1222 vaccination. This sequence was found in an adult in good health. The CDR3, as DNA: TGCGCCAGCAGTGGCAGGGACACCGGGGAGCTGTTTTTT. Encoded protein: CASSGRDTGELFF.